The 18 T cell receptor beta chains reported below all come from one sample, sequenced in a study of human T cells and chemical hapten exposure. Time point in this sample: patch test 2, 6 weeks after DPC sensitization. Treatment denoted: therapeutic diphenylcyclopropenone sensitization with weekly scalp DPC. Unfractionated whole blood was the source of the extracted total RNA. TCRdb re-called the RACE reads through MiXCR, storing one row per CDR3 protein. The sample holds roughly 40,000 distinct CDR3 sequences, 9.5% to 10% seen once. Specimen: whole blood, collected in connection with sensitization to the hapten diphenylcyclopropenone (DPC). The receptors stem from a woman between 25 and 40 years old with alopecia areata. Some clones in this sample may be carry-over from other donors' samples.

This clonotype occurred a few times. The chain links TRBV14 to TRBJ1-2; D might be TRBD1 (5 bases). V was cut by 1 base and J by 4 bases, with 10 bases left in between. The CDR3 has 14 residues. Germline V CDR1 and CDR2: SGHDN, FVKESK. CDR3 in amino acids: CASSQAGTSYGYTF. DNA of the CDR3: TGTGCCAGCAGCCAAGCCGGGACCTCCTATGGCTACACCTTC.

This clonotype was seen repeatedly, ten times or more. The J gene is TRBJ1-3, the V gene TRBV6-2 or TRBV6-3, with D uncertain. The CDR3 has 14 amino acids. In germline, CDR1 is MNHEY, CDR2 SVGEGT. The ends were cut back, 2 bases at V and 0 bases at J, with 5 bases in the middle. The CDR3 spells CASSYGNSGNTIYF. DNA of the CDR3: TGTGCCAGCAGTTACGGGAACTCTGGAAACACCATATATTTT.

The chain carries TRBV7-9 and TRBJ1-1; no definite D call. The CDR3 totals 9 residues. The germline V gene has CDR1 SEHNR and CDR2 FQNEAQ (reference sequence). V lost 8 bases and J 5 bases, leaving 3 bases between the germline ends. The DNA of the CDR3 is TGTGCCAGCGGAACTGAAGCTTTCTTT. It encodes CASGTEAFF.

This clonotype was seen a few times. CDR3 bases: TGTGCCAGCAGTGGGGGACAGGGCGACTATGGCTACACCTTC. This codes for CASSGGQGDYGYTF. The chain links TRBV6-5 to TRBJ1-2, with 9 bases fitting TRBD1. Trimming at V came to 5 bases and at J to 3 bases, leaving 4 bases not matched to a gene. Germline V lookup: CDR1 MNHEY, CDR2 SVGAGI. There are 14 residues in the CDR3.

The chain recombines TRBV20-1 with TRBJ1-6; no clear D. The CDR3 length is 9 residues. Germline loops: CDR1 DFQATT, CDR2 SNEGSKA (reference sequence). V lost 6 bases to trimming and J lost 9 bases, with 3 bases between them. CDR3 loop: CSAGSPLHF. The DNA of the CDR3 is TGCAGTGCAGGTTCACCCCTCCACTTT.

J is TRBJ2-7 and V is TRBV20-1; no clear D gene. V lost 3 bases, J lost 4 bases, and 13 bases lay in between. The CDR3 loop spans 13 amino acids. CDR1 and CDR2 from the germline V gene are DFQATT and SNEGSKA (reference sequence). DNA for the CDR3: TGCAGTGCTAGTGCTGGGATGGGATACGAGCAGTACTTC. Amino acid sequence: CSASAGMGYEQYF.

This clonotype was observed a handful of times. V and J are TRBV19 and TRBJ1-1; weak D call: TRBD1 (5 bases). CDR3 length: 13 amino acids. Per germline, CDR1 LNHDA and CDR2 SQIVND (reference sequence). V dropped 1 base and J dropped 4 bases, with 7 bases sitting between them. The CDR3 spells CASSIGTRTEAFF. The CDR3 nucleotides read TGTGCCAGTAGTATAGGGACACGCACTGAAGCTTTCTTT. The full variable domain, in which reference TRBV19 and TRBJ1-1 provide the parts outside the CDR3, is DGGITQSPKYLFRKEGQNVTLSCEQNLNHDAMYWYRQDPGQGLRLIYYSQIVNDFQKGDIAEGYSVSREKKESFPLTVTSAQKNPTAFYLCASSIGTRTEAFFGQGTRLTVV.

A few counts support this clonotype. The V call is TRBV5-4, the J call TRBJ2-2, with 14 bases matching TRBD2. The trim removed 4 bases at V and 7 bases at J, leaving 12 bases unmatched. The CDR3 runs 18 residues. Germline-derived CDR1 and CDR2 are SGHNT and YYREEE (reference sequence). Here the CDR3 DNA reads TGTGCCAGCAGCGGTCCGACTAGCGGGGGGGCCGTCGGCGGGGAGCTGTTTTTT. Protein: CASSGPTSGGAVGGELFF.

This clonotype was found a few times. This chain connects TRBV11-2 to TRBJ2-1; 10 bases map to TRBD2. The V segment lost 5 bases and the J segment 3 bases; nucleotides outside the gene matches: 4. Germline lookup yields CDR1 SGHAT and CDR2 FQNNGV. The CDR3 totals 15 residues. CDR3 protein: CASSTGTSVYNEQFF. In DNA, the CDR3 is TGTGCCAGCAGCACCGGGACTAGCGTCTACAATGAGCAGTTCTTC.

This clonotype has a count of ten or more. The rearrangement joins TRBV12-3 or TRBV12-4 to TRBJ1-2, with unresolved D. This CDR3 has 14 residues. V was cut by 5 bases and J by 4 bases, with 14 bases left in between. The DNA of the CDR3 is TGTGCCAGCAGTCCGAGGCTTGAGGGCTATGGCTACACCTTC. Translating gives CASSPRLEGYGYTF.

The CDR3 bases are TGTGCCAGCAGTTTTTTAGGATCTAGCACAGATACGCAGTATTTT. It is translated as CASSFLGSSTDTQYF. The chain carries TRBV12-3 or TRBV12-4 and TRBJ2-3; unclear D gene. The CDR3 has 15 amino acids. The V and J ends lost 3 bases and 0 bases respectively, with 10 bases between them.

This clonotype was counted ten times or more. The rearrangement links TRBV7-9 to TRBJ2-6; no firm D call. Deletions cut 0 bases from V and 4 bases from J, with 1 base between. The CDR3 is 13 amino acids. Looked up from germline, CDR1 is SEHNR and CDR2 is FQNEAQ (reference sequence). CDR3 residues: CASSLAGANVLTF. The CDR3 DNA sequence: TGTGCCAGCAGCTTAGCAGGGGCCAACGTCCTGACTTTC.

The chain couples TRBV5-1 to TRBJ1-1; maybe TRBD1 (5 bases). The V gene's germline CDR1 is SGHRS and CDR2 YFSETQ. The V gene lost 5 bases and the J gene lost 5 bases, with 16 bases spanning the gap. CDR3 length: 14 residues. CDR3 bases: TGCGCCAGCAGTTTAAGCCCCGGGGGGACTGAAGCTTTCTTT. Its translation is CASSLSPGGTEAFF.

This clonotype was seen a few times. The chain uses TRBV7-8 and TRBJ2-2; D unclear. CDR3 size: 15 residues. Deletions cut 1 base from V and 4 bases from J, with 10 bases between. Germline V gene data show CDR1 as SGHVS and CDR2 as FQNEAQ. CDR3 in DNA: TGTGCCAGCAGCTTAGGAGTCGCGTTCACCGGGGAGCTGTTTTTT. Translation gives CASSLGVAFTGELFF.

The chain uses TRBV4-2 and TRBJ2-2, with a possible D match to TRBD1 (6 bases). The V gene's germline CDR1 is LGHNA and CDR2 YNFKEQ. Trimming pared 8 bases from V and 7 bases from J, leaving 20 bases between. The CDR3 has 15 residues. CDR3 in DNA: TGTGCCAGCCACCCGAGTACAGGGAAAGGCGGGGAGCTGTTTTTT. This translates into CASHPSTGKGGELFF.

This clonotype came up a few times. The genes are TRBV7-2 and TRBJ2-3, with unresolved D. With 5 bases removed from V and 6 bases from J, the gap between germline ends came to 12 bases. From germline, CDR1 is SGHTA and CDR2 FQGNSA. This CDR3 spans 13 amino acids. CDR3: CASSDVLSDTQYF. The CDR3 region has the DNA TGTGCCAGCAGCGATGTTTTGTCGGATACGCAGTATTTT.

The chain recombines TRBV19 with TRBJ1-5; 7 nucleotides align to TRBD1. The CDR3 sequence is 18 residues long. V trimming: 7 bases; J trimming: 3 bases; junction bases outside the gene matches: 18. Germline CDR1 and CDR2: LNHDA and SQIVND (reference sequence). This CDR3 is CASISRQGLIGSNQPQHF. The CDR3 DNA reads as TGTGCCAGTATCTCCAGACAGGGCCTCATAGGGTCCAATCAGCCCCAGCATTTT.

This clonotype was recorded at least ten times. At one end, the junction sequence differs from germline, possibly due to a read error. This rearrangement joins TRBV10-3 to TRBJ2-2; no clear D. Germline V gene lookup returns CDR1 ENHRY and CDR2 SYGVKD. This CDR3 has 15 amino acids. CDR3 loop: CAISDTFTNAGELFF. The CDR3 coding sequence is TGTGCCATCAGTGATACTTTTACGAACGCCGGGGAGCTGTTTTTT.